A single sample gave rise to the 15 T cell receptor beta chains below, sequenced in a study of shared clonotypes between healthy human individuals. Repertoires were generated with immunoSEQ multiplex PCR, while TCRdb's copy carries only in-frame clones and drops some. This table holds 1,400,000 or so clones, approximately 98.5% found once. The sequenced sample was naive CD4+ T cells sorted from blood. Subset here: CD45RA+ positively selected. Receptors were obtained from a man aged 25-45 years in good health.

The chain recombines TRBV6-1 with TRBJ2-7; possible D gene TRBD1, 5 bases. Per germline, CDR1 MNHNS and CDR2 SASEGT. This CDR3 has 13 residues. The germline V and J ends were trimmed by 5 bases and 3 bases, with 11 bases remaining between them. For the CDR3, the DNA is TGTGCCAGCAGTACGATACAGGTCTACGAGCAGTACTTC. It yields the protein CASSTIQVYEQYF.

The rearrangement links TRBV18 to TRBJ1-2, with 7 bases aligning to TRBD1. CDR3 size: 15 residues. Unmatched junction bases numbered 7, after V lost 3 bases and J lost 3 bases. Looked up from germline, CDR1 is KGHSH and CDR2 is LQKENI. Written as DNA, the CDR3 is TGTGCCAGCTCACCGGCAGGGGGTGTCGACTATGGCTACACCTTC. This gives the protein CASSPAGGVDYGYTF. The full variable domain, rest sourced from reference TRBV18 and TRBJ1-2, is NAGVMQNPRHLVRRRGQEARLRCSPMKGHSHVYWYRQLPEEGLKFMVYLQKENIIDESGMPKERFSAEFPKEGPSILRIQQVVRGDSAAYFCASSPAGGVDYGYTFGSGTRLTVV.

CDR3 sequence: CASSPERALEVEQFF. The CDR3 region has the DNA TGTGCCAGCAGCCCCGAGCGGGCCCTTGAAGTTGAGCAGTTCTTC. The chain employs TRBV5-4 and TRBJ2-1; perhaps TRBD2 as D (6 bases). This CDR3 comprises 15 residues. Trimming pared 4 bases from V and 9 bases from J, leaving 20 bases between. CDR1 and CDR2 from the germline V gene are SGHNT and YYREEE (reference sequence).

The V gene is TRBV4-1, the J gene TRBJ2-1; 7 bases are shared with TRBD2. The V gene end was trimmed by 2 bases and the J gene end by 0 bases; junction bases not matched to a gene: 7. The germline CDR1 and CDR2 sequences are MGHRA and YSYEKL. The length of the CDR3 is 17 residues. The CDR3: CASSQPLAGPSYNEQFF. The CDR3 region has the DNA TGCGCCAGCAGCCAACCTTTAGCGGGCCCCTCCTACAATGAGCAGTTCTTC.

The chain uses TRBV6-5 and TRBJ2-1, with 8 bases lining up with TRBD2. V gave up 0 bases and J gave up 6 bases; unmatched junction bases: 7. The germline V gene has CDR1 MNHEY and CDR2 SVGAGI. This CDR3 is 16 amino acids long. Here the CDR3 DNA reads TGTGCCAGCAGTTACTCGAAGTTACTAGCGGCCAATGAGCAGTTCTTC. It is translated as CASSYSKLLAANEQFF.

This clone was picked up one time. The J gene is TRBJ2-1, the V gene TRBV27; 14 bases agree with TRBD2. The CDR3 spans 20 residues. The J segment lost 1 base and the V segment lost 0 bases, leaving 8 bases of the junction unmatched. Germline V gene lookup returns CDR1 MNHEY and CDR2 SMNVEV (reference sequence). Here the CDR3 reads CASSLSPGTSGRGSYNEQFF. The CDR3 nucleotides read TGTGCCAGCAGTTTATCCCCAGGGACTAGCGGGAGAGGGTCCTACAATGAGCAGTTCTTC.

In its sample, this clone was seen once. The chain carries TRBV25-1 and TRBJ2-1; 7 bases are a match to TRBD1. In germline, CDR1 is MGHDK, CDR2 SYGVNS. The V gene end was trimmed by 4 bases and the J gene end by 4 bases; junction bases not matched to a gene: 7. This CDR3 spans 15 amino acids. CDR3 in amino acids: CASSARDRLYNEQFF. CDR3 nucleotides: TGTGCCAGCAGTGCCCGGGACAGACTATACAATGAGCAGTTCTTC. The whole variable domain, remainder taken from reference TRBV25-1 and TRBJ2-1, is EADIYQTPRYLVIGTGKKITLECSQTMGHDKMYWYQQDPGMELHLIHYSYGVNSTEKGDLSSESTVSRIRTEHFPLTLESARPSHTSQYLCASSARDRLYNEQFFGPGTRLTVL.

This chain connects TRBV6-1 to TRBJ1-4, with D tentatively TRBD1 (5 bases). This CDR3 region has 13 residues. Germline CDR1 and CDR2: MNHNS and SASEGT. V was pared by 6 bases and J by 8 bases, with 13 bases between. CDR3 nucleotide sequence: TGTGCCAGCAGCCGATGGGGACGGGAAAAACTGTTTTTT. This gives the protein CASSRWGREKLFF.

This rearrangement joins TRBV5-6 to TRBJ1-3; no reliable D call. Germline V gene sequence: CDR1 SGHDT, CDR2 YYEEEE. V lost 3 bases, J lost 4 bases, and 17 bases lay in between. This CDR3 has 16 amino acids. The CDR3 is CASSWREEDTGNTIYF. The DNA of the CDR3 is TGTGCCAGCAGCTGGAGAGAGGAAGATACCGGAAACACCATATATTTT.

The rearrangement links TRBV5-1 to TRBJ2-1, with D possibly being TRBD2 (5 bases). CDR1 and CDR2 from the germline V gene are SGHRS and YFSETQ. V dropped 0 bases and J dropped 8 bases, with 21 bases sitting between them. This CDR3 is built from 17 residues. The CDR3 DNA reads TGCGCCAGCAGCTTGGGAGTATATCAACTAGTCAGCTATGAGCAGTTCTTC. Translating gives CASSLGVYQLVSYEQFF.

This sequence joins TRBV7-8 and TRBJ2-7, with 11 bases aligning to TRBD1. The CDR3 totals 15 residues. After removal of 1 base from V and 2 bases from J, the junction contained 1 base not matched to a gene. CDR1 is SGHVS, CDR2 FQNEAQ, per germline. The CDR3 sequence is CASSLVGQGAYEQYF. CDR3 in DNA: TGTGCCAGCAGCTTAGTGGGACAGGGGGCCTACGAGCAGTACTTC.

The chain combines TRBV19 with TRBJ2-1; maybe TRBD2 (5 bases). The CDR3 has 15 residues. The ends were cut back, 9 bases at V and 7 bases at J, with 22 bases in the middle. Germline-derived CDR1 and CDR2 are LNHDA and SQIVND (reference sequence). This CDR3 reads CASTTTWAGWNEQFF. The CDR3 DNA reads TGTGCCAGCACGACTACCTGGGCTGGATGGAATGAGCAGTTCTTC.

V gene TRBV19 combines with J gene TRBJ2-1, with TRBD2 matching 13 bases. In germline, CDR1 is LNHDA, CDR2 SQIVND (reference sequence). Trimming took 0 bases from V and 10 from J; bases not matched to a gene: 15. This CDR3 has 19 residues. The CDR3, as DNA: TGTGCCAGTAGTATAGATCGTACTGGCACTAGCGGGAGGGACCACGAGCAGTTCTTC. Encoded protein: CASSIDRTGTSGRDHEQFF.

CDR3 coding DNA: TGCAGCGTTCGAGGACTAGCGGGAGTTACAGATACGCAGTATTTT. Protein: CSVRGLAGVTDTQYF. The rearrangement links TRBV29-1 to TRBJ2-3, with 13 positions matching TRBD2. CDR3 size: 15 residues. V shed 5 bases and J 3 bases; nucleotides not matched to a gene: 5. The germline V gene encodes CDR1 SQVTM and CDR2 ANQGSEA.

This sequence joins TRBV25-1 and TRBJ2-2; D not resolved. V was clipped by 6 bases and J by 3 bases, with 11 bases between them. Germline values: CDR1 MGHDK, CDR2 SYGVNS. This CDR3 is built from 14 residues. CDR3 residues: CASRRDAHTGELFF. The CDR3 DNA reads as TGTGCCAGCAGGAGAGACGCCCACACCGGGGAGCTGTTTTTT.